This T cell receptor (beta chain) was sequenced in a study of cytomegalovirus exposure and HLA in healthy donors. As for this clone: The antigen remains undetermined.

Notes on the study in general: In a later analysis, CMV-associated beta chains were mostly HLA-associated, it appeared. Other equally common chains were less clonally expanded than HLA-associated TCR beta chains, a later analysis showed.

13 Jbeta primers and 60 Vbeta primers were used for the PCR. Profiled with immunoSEQ multiplex PCR; TCRdb holds only in-frame clones, not every one. The top ten hold roughly 0.3% of the sample, which has around 260,000 clones, under 90% seen once. The sequencing sample was made of PBMCs. The TCR originated in a girl aged 2-10 years in good health and CMV-seronegative.

CDR3 sequence (DNA): TGTGCTAGTGGTCCCCCGGATCACAGGGGAGGAAAGAACACTGAAGCTTTCTTT. Amino acids: CASGPPDHRGGKNTEAFF. The chain recombines TRBV12-5 with TRBJ1-1; 7 nucleotides line up with TRBD1. This CDR3 region has 18 residues. Germline V gives CDR1 LGHNT, CDR2 FRNRAP. V shed 5 bases and J 1 base; nucleotides not matched to a gene: 16.